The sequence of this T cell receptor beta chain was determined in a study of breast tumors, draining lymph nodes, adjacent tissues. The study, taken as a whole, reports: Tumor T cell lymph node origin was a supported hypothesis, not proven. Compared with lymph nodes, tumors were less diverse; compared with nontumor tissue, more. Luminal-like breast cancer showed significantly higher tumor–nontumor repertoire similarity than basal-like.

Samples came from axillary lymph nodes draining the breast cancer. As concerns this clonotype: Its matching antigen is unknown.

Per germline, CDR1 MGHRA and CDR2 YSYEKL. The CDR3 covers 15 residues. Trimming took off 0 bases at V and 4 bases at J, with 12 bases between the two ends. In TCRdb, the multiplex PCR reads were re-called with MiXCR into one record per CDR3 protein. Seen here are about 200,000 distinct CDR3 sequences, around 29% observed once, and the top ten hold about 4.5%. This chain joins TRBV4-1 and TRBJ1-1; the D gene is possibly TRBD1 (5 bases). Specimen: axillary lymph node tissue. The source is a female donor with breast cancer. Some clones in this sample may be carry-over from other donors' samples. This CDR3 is CASSQDMRGTTEAFF. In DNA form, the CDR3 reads TGCGCCAGCAGCCAAGATATGAGGGGCACCACTGAAGCTTTCTTT.